These 20 T cell receptor beta chains were all obtained from the same sample, sequenced in a study of blood T cell repertoires in COVID-19. Assay: immunoSEQ multiplex PCR; the TCRdb copy retains only in-frame clones and omits some. In the table there are some 180,000 clones, roughly 88% of which are singletons. Sequenced: peripheral blood. These receptors originate from a woman aged 40 to 50 with COVID-19, enrolled during active disease.

V and J are TRBV19 and TRBJ1-1; the D is unclear. Germline loops: CDR1 LNHDA, CDR2 SQIVND (reference sequence). V dropped 1 base and J dropped 4 bases, with 7 bases sitting between them. This CDR3 has 13 residues. The CDR3 DNA follows: TGTGCCAGTAGTATAGGTGGGCTCACTGAAGCTTTCTTT. Residues: CASSIGGLTEAFF.

The chain uses TRBV6-5 and TRBJ1-6; D is perhaps TRBD1 (6 bases). This CDR3 spans 15 amino acids. V lost 4 bases to trimming and J lost 2 bases, with 9 bases between them. Germline lookup yields CDR1 MNHEY and CDR2 SVGAGI. The DNA of the CDR3 is TGTGCCAGCAGTTGGGGGCGCGCCTATAATTCACCCCTCCACTTT. This gives the protein CASSWGRAYNSPLHF.

This rearrangement joins TRBV7-6 to TRBJ2-2; 11 nucleotides agree with TRBD1. Per the germline V gene, CDR1 is SGHVS and CDR2 is FNYEAQ. The trim removed 0 bases at V and 0 bases at J, leaving 3 bases unmatched. The CDR3 has 18 residues. The CDR3 DNA is TGTGCCAGCAGCTTAGCGGACAGGGGGCGGGCGAACACCGGGGAGCTGTTTTTT. Amino acid sequence: CASSLADRGRANTGELFF.

The CDR3 region is CATCRTSGEDTQYF. CDR3 DNA: TGTGCCACCTGCCGGACTAGCGGTGAGGATACGCAGTATTTT. This chain links TRBV19 with TRBJ2-3; 10 nucleotides agree with TRBD2. This CDR3 contains 14 residues. V shed 10 bases, J shed 6 bases, and the junction held 10 bases outside the gene matches. CDR1 and CDR2 (germline): LNHDA, SQIVND (reference sequence).

The gene calls are TRBV11-2 and TRBJ2-7; TRBD1 agrees at 12 bases. CDR3 length: 19 residues. Germline loops: CDR1 SGHAT, CDR2 FQNNGV. The V segment lost 5 bases and the J segment 5 bases; nucleotides outside the gene matches: 19. CDR3 protein: CASSPGPGQGAGSFHEQYF. The CDR3 nucleotides are TGTGCCAGCAGCCCCGGCCCGGGACAGGGGGCGGGCTCTTTCCACGAGCAGTACTTC.

This clone was observed a single time. This rearrangement joins TRBV21-1 to TRBJ1-1. TRBV21-1 corresponds to a pseudogene. CDR3 size: 12 residues. This CDR3 reads CASRERGRVAFF. The CDR3 DNA is TGTGCCAGCAGAGAAAGGGGGAGGGTAGCTTTCTTT.

The V and J genes are TRBV5-1 and TRBJ1-2; 9 bases are shared with TRBD1. The V gene's germline CDR1 is SGHRS and CDR2 YFSETQ. The V gene end was trimmed by 4 bases and the J gene end by 6 bases; junction bases not matched to a gene: 7. The length of the CDR3 is 14 residues. CDR3 residues: CASSQDRGTNGYTF. The CDR3 DNA follows: TGCGCCAGCAGCCAGGACAGGGGTACGAATGGCTACACCTTC.

The genes are TRBV27 and TRBJ2-7; possibly TRBD2 for D (7 bases). CDR1 is MNHEY and CDR2 is SMNVEV in the germline V gene (reference sequence). CDR3 size: 15 residues. V lost 5 bases, J lost 3 bases, and 17 bases lay in between. The CDR3 nucleotides read TGTGCCAGCAGTCCTCGAGGGGGGGCCGTCTACGAGCAGTACTTC. This gives the protein CASSPRGGAVYEQYF.

This clone is a singleton in its sample. This chain connects TRBV5-1 to TRBJ1-6; 7 nucleotides line up with TRBD1. V lost 3 bases, J lost 7 bases, and 7 bases stayed unmatched. Germline values: CDR1 SGHRS, CDR2 YFSETQ. There are 15 residues in the CDR3. The CDR3 here is CASSSETGPNSPLHF. CDR3 bases: TGCGCCAGCAGCTCTGAGACAGGGCCCAATTCACCCCTCCACTTT.

J is TRBJ1-1 and V is TRBV6-5; D is unresolved. The V and J ends lost 2 bases and 0 bases respectively, with 10 bases between them. The CDR3 is 15 residues long. Germline V CDR1 and CDR2: MNHEY, SVGAGI. CDR3 sequence reads: CASSYAQSVNTEAFF. CDR3 DNA sequence: TGTGCCAGCAGTTACGCGCAATCGGTGAACACTGAAGCTTTCTTT.

The CDR3: CATSRERLRSGELFF. CDR3 bases: TGTGCCACCAGCAGAGAGCGACTAAGAAGCGGGGAGCTGTTTTTT. The J gene is TRBJ2-2, the V gene TRBV15; D possibly corresponds to TRBD2 (5 bases). Per germline, CDR1 LNHNV and CDR2 YYDKDF (reference sequence). The CDR3 has 15 amino acids. V lost 0 bases and J 7 bases, leaving 12 bases between the germline ends.

The chain uses TRBV6-6 and TRBJ2-6; 9 positions match TRBD1. The V and J ends lost 5 bases and 2 bases, in that order; junction bases with no gene match: 10. This CDR3 spans 18 amino acids. The V gene's germline CDR1 is MNHNY and CDR2 SVGAGI (reference sequence). The CDR3 DNA follows: TGTGCCAGCAGTCCTCGGACAGGGGATCTGGCTGGGGCCAACGTCCTGACTTTC. This sequence encodes CASSPRTGDLAGANVLTF.

V and J are TRBV27 and TRBJ1-2, with D possibly being TRBD1 (5 bases). The ends were cut back, 0 bases at V and 6 bases at J, with 14 bases in the middle. This CDR3 spans 15 amino acids. Germline V gene data show CDR1 as MNHEY and CDR2 as SMNVEV (reference sequence). Here the CDR3 reads CASSLSQGNFHGYTF. Here the CDR3 DNA reads TGTGCCAGCAGTTTATCGCAGGGTAATTTCCATGGCTACACCTTC.

The chain has TRBV28 and TRBJ1-6; no definite D call. Trimming shortened V by 8 bases and J by 0 bases, and 14 bases separated the two germline ends. Germline lookup yields CDR1 MDHEN and CDR2 SYDVKM. There are 16 residues in the CDR3. The CDR3 DNA sequence: TGTGCCAGCCTGCGGGTCCCGAGCTCCTATAATTCACCCCTCCACTTT. Its translation: CASLRVPSSYNSPLHF.

CDR3 loop: CASSHIPGQGNTEAFF. DNA for the CDR3: TGTGCCAGTAGTCATATCCCCGGTCAGGGGAACACTGAAGCTTTCTTT. The rearrangement joins TRBV19 to TRBJ1-1, with D possibly TRBD1 on 5 matching bases. V dropped 5 bases and J dropped 1 base, with 17 bases sitting between them. Germline V gives CDR1 LNHDA, CDR2 SQIVND (reference sequence). CDR3 size: 16 residues. The whole variable domain, remainder taken from reference TRBV19 and TRBJ1-1, is DGGITQSPKYLFRKEGQNVTLSCEQNLNHDAMYWYRQDPGQGLRLIYYSQIVNDFQKGDIAEGYSVSREKKESFPLTVTSAQKNPTAFYLCASSHIPGQGNTEAFFGQGTRLTVV.

This clone was observed at least ten times. The J gene is TRBJ1-1, the V gene TRBV19; no firm D call. Looked up from germline, CDR1 is LNHDA and CDR2 is SQIVND (reference sequence). Deletions cut 2 bases from V and 8 bases from J, with 6 bases between. The CDR3 length is 11 residues. CDR3 DNA: TGTGCCAGTAGTATACGGCGGGAAGCTTTCTTT. It encodes CASSIRREAFF.

V and J are TRBV5-8 and TRBJ1-6, with TRBD1 as a possible D gene (5 bases). Germline loops: CDR1 SGHTS, CDR2 YDEGEE. The V end lost 2 bases, the J end lost 6 bases, and 12 bases lay between the germline ends. This CDR3 is built from 15 residues. CDR3 region: CASSFGRVRNSPLHF. Here the CDR3 DNA reads TGTGCCAGCAGCTTTGGCAGGGTTCGTAATTCACCCCTCCACTTT.

This chain joins TRBV10-3 and TRBJ2-6, with D possibly being TRBD1 (6 bases). Per the germline V gene, CDR1 is ENHRY and CDR2 is SYGVKD. The ends were cut back, 5 bases at V and 1 base at J, with 9 bases in the middle. The CDR3 runs 15 residues. CDR3 DNA: TGTGCCATCAGTTGGACAGCTTCTGGGGCCAACGTCCTGACTTTC. Amino acid sequence: CAISWTASGANVLTF.

This clone was detected a few times. The CDR3 reads CASSWEDYNEQFF. The DNA of the CDR3 is TGTGCCAGCAGTTGGGAGGACTACAATGAGCAGTTCTTC. This chain joins TRBV12-3 or TRBV12-4 and TRBJ2-1; possibly TRBD2 for D (6 bases). The CDR3 consists of 13 residues. Trimming pared 4 bases from V and 3 bases from J, leaving 7 bases between.

The genes are TRBV7-3 and TRBJ2-1; 9 bases align to TRBD1. This CDR3 is built from 18 residues. After removal of 1 base from V and 6 bases from J, the junction contained 13 bases not matched to a gene. Germline lookup yields CDR1 SGHTA and CDR2 FQGTGA. The DNA of the CDR3 is TGTGCCAGCAGCTTAAAGATCGGCGGGACAGGGAGTGTCAATGAGCAGTTCTTC. Translated: CASSLKIGGTGSVNEQFF. The full variable domain, in which reference TRBV7-3 and TRBJ2-1 provide the parts outside the CDR3, is GAGVSQTPSNKVTEKGKYVELRCDPISGHTALYWYRQSLGQGPEFLIYFQGTGAADDSGLPNDRFFAVRPEGSVSTLKIQRTERGDSAVYLCASSLKIGGTGSVNEQFFGPGTRLTVL.